Here is one TCR beta chain with its context. CDR1 is MDHEN and CDR2 is SYDVKM in the germline V gene. The CDR3 sequence is 14 residues long. Trimming left V 5 bases short and J 7 bases short, with 15 bases between. The sample is drawn from a study of cytomegalovirus exposure and HLA in healthy donors. A multiplex PCR was run with 60 Vbeta primers and 13 Jbeta primers. Clones were read by immunoSEQ multiplex PCR, and TCRdb kept only the in-frame ones, dropping some. Recorded for this sample: 80,000 or so clones. The source is a man aged 45-65 years in good health and CMV-seropositive. V gene TRBV28 combines with J gene TRBJ1-5, with D maybe TRBD1 (6 bases). The sample comprised PBMCs. The CDR3 nucleotides are TGTGCCAGCAGTCAGACACAGGGTCAACAGCCCCAGCATTTT. This encodes CASSQTQGQQPQHF. Looking up the rest from reference TRBV28 and TRBJ1-5 gives the full variable domain: DVKVTQSSRYLVKRTGEKVFLECVQDMDHENMFWYRQDPGLGLRLIYFSYDVKMKEKGDIPEGYSVSREKKERFSLILESASTNQTSMYLCASSQTQGQQPQHFGDGTRLSIL.